This paragraph reports one TCR beta chain. The sample originates from a study of CD8 T cells in Susac syndrome. Germline trimming cut 2 bases from V and 2 bases from J; bases unmatched to any gene: 3. This CDR3 has 15 amino acids. CDR1 is SGHDT and CDR2 is YYEEEE in the germline V gene. RNA, at about 0.45 to 1 ug, was reverse transcribed with random hexamers. TCRdb processed the immunoSEQ multiplex PCR reads anew with MiXCR; each CDR3 protein has one entry. This sample has 140,000 or so distinct CDR3 sequences, with approximately 95% found just once. The sequence came from a human donor with Susac syndrome. V and J are TRBV5-6 and TRBJ1-1; the match to TRBD1 covers 10 bases. The sample comprised CD4+ T cells from PBMCs. The CDR3 DNA reads TGTGCCAGCAGCTTAAGGGACAGGGGCAACACTGAAGCTTTCTTT. Its translation is CASSLRDRGNTEAFF.